The T cell receptor (beta chain) described here comes from a study of blood T cell repertoires in COVID-19. The wider study: From the United States, Italy and Spain came samples of acute and convalescent COVID-19. In each case, the material was cDNA or gDNA derived from T cells, B-cell-depleted T cells, or PBMCs.

Trimming at V came to 7 bases and at J to 4 bases, leaving 6 bases not matched to a gene. Germline CDR1 is MNHEY and CDR2 is SMNVEV (reference sequence). The CDR3 runs to 14 residues. This clone was recorded a few times. In the authors' workflow: Estimation of nucleated cell counts was performed using reference gene primer amplification. TCRdb keeps only in-frame clones here, not all; method: immunoSEQ multiplex PCR. Clonal size and the V and J genes are those of that table, whereas D and trimming came from the DNA. The table lists under 300,000 clones, roughly 90% of them singletons. Sequencing input: peripheral blood. The chain joins TRBV27 to TRBJ2-2; 7 nucleotides line up with TRBD1. The receptor was derived from a man aged 25 to 40 who had recovered from COVID-19. CDR3 coding DNA: TGTGCCAGCATAATCCGGGACAGCACCGGGGAGCTGTTTTTT. This codes for CASIIRDSTGELFF.